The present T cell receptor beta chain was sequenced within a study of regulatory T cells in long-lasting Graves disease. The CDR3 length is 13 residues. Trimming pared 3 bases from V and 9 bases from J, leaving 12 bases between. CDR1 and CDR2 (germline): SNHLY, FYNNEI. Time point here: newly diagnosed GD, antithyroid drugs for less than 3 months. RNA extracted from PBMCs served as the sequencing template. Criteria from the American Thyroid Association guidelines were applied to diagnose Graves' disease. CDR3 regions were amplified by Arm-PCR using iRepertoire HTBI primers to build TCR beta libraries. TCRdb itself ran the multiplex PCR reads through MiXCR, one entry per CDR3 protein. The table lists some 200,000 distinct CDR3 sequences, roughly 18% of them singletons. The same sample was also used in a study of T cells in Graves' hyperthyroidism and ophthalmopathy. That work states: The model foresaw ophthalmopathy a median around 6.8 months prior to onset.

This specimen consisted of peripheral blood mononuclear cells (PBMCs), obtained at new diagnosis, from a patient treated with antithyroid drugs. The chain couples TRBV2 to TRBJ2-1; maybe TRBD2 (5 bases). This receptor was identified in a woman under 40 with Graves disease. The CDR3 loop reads CASSDWVGSEQFF. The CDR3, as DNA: TGTGCCAGCAGTGATTGGGTTGGGAGTGAGCAGTTCTTC.